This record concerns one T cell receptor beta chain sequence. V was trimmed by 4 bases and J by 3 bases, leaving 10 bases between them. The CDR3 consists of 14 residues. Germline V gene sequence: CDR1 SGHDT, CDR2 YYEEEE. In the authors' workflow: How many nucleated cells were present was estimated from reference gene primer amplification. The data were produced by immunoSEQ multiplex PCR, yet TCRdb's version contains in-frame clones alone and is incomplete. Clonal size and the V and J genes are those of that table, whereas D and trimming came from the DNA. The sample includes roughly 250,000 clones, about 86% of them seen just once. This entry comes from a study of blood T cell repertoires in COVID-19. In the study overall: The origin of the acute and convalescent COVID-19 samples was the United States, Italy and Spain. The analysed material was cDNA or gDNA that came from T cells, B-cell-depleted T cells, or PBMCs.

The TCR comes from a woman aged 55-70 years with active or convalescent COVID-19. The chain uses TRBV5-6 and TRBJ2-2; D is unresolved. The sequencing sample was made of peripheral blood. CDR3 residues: CASSPPVDTGELFF. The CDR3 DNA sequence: TGTGCCAGCAGCCCCCCTGTAGACACCGGGGAGCTGTTTTTT.